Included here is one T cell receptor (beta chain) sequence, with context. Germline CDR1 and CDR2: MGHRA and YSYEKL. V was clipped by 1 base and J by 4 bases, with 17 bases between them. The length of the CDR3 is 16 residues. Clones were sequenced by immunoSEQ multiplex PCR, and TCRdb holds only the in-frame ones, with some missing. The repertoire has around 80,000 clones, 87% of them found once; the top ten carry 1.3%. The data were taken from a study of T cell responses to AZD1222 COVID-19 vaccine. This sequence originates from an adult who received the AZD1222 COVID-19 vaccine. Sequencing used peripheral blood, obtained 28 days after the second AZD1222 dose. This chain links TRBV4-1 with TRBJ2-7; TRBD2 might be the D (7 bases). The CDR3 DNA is TGCGCCAGCAGCCAAGTCCGGGGGGCCTCGCCATACGAGCAGTACTTC. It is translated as CASSQVRGASPYEQYF.